A single sample gave rise to the 11 T cell receptor beta chains below, sequenced in a study of blood T cell repertoires in COVID-19. Assay used: immunoSEQ multiplex PCR; TCRdb lists only in-frame clones, some missing. This repertoire shows around 87,000 clones, about 76% found once; its top ten account for roughly a tenth. Material for sequencing was peripheral blood. The receptors were sampled from a woman older than 75 with acute or convalescent COVID-19.

DNA for the CDR3: TGTGCCAGCAGTTTAACTAGCGCAACTTACAATGAGCAGTTCTTC. This gives the protein CASSLTSATYNEQFF. The rearrangement joins TRBV28 to TRBJ2-1; TRBD2 agrees at 7 bases. V gave up 2 bases and J gave up 4 bases; unmatched junction bases: 5. Germline CDR1 reads MDHEN; CDR2 reads SYDVKM. CDR3 length: 15 amino acids.

The V and J genes are TRBV3-1 (or the pseudogene TRBV3-2) and TRBJ2-7; 8 nucleotides line up with TRBD1. This CDR3 comprises 16 residues. The ends lost 8 bases at V and 0 bases at J; junction bases unmatched: 12. Germline CDR1 is LGHDT and CDR2 is YNNKEL (reference sequence). CDR3: CASLTPGTGLSYEQYF. The CDR3 DNA is TGTGCCAGCCTCACTCCCGGGACAGGACTCTCCTACGAGCAGTACTTC.

The chain carries TRBV18 and TRBJ2-3, with 8 bases fitting TRBD1. CDR3 length: 14 residues. The V segment lost 3 bases and the J segment 3 bases; nucleotides outside the gene matches: 2. CDR1 is KGHSH and CDR2 is LQKENI in the germline V gene. The CDR3 region is CASSPDRATDTQYF. DNA of the CDR3: TGTGCCAGCTCACCGGACAGGGCTACAGATACGCAGTATTTT.

The V gene is TRBV3-1 (or the pseudogene TRBV3-2), the J gene TRBJ2-5; 7 bases fit TRBD2. Germline V gene data show CDR1 as LGHDT and CDR2 as YNNKEL (reference sequence). This CDR3 is built from 17 residues. With 4 bases clipped from V and 0 bases from J, the junction kept 11 bases outside the gene matches. CDR3 sequence: CASSLRGASGYQETQYF. Written as DNA, the CDR3 is TGTGCCAGCAGCCTAAGGGGCGCTAGCGGCTACCAAGAGACCCAGTACTTC.

This clone was seen just once. The chain links TRBV6-5 to TRBJ2-3, with 12 bases that match TRBD2. Germline CDR1 MNHEY, CDR2 SVGAGI. There are 12 residues in the CDR3. With 6 bases clipped from V and 11 bases from J, the junction kept 3 bases outside the gene matches. Here the CDR3 DNA reads TGTGCCAGCAGACCTAGCGGGGGGGTGCAGTATTTT. It translates to CASRPSGGVQYF.

The chain has TRBV9 and TRBJ1-1, with no clear D. V was cut by 4 bases and J by 6 bases, with 19 bases left in between. The germline CDR1 and CDR2 sequences are SGDLS and YYNGEE. CDR3 length: 15 residues. CDR3 in DNA: TGTGCCAGCAGCCTAAACGGAGGTTCGGGGTCTGAAGCTTTCTTT. This encodes CASSLNGGSGSEAFF.

This clone showed up just once. The chain recombines TRBV3-1 (or the pseudogene TRBV3-2) with TRBJ2-7; possibly TRBD1 for D (6 bases). This CDR3 has 14 residues. Deletions cut 1 base from V and 7 bases from J, with 14 bases between. Germline assignment: CDR1 LGHDT and CDR2 YNNKEL (reference sequence). CDR3 protein: CASSQATGNGEQYF. CDR3 nucleotides: TGTGCCAGCAGCCAAGCCACAGGGAATGGGGAGCAGTACTTC.

This clone was seen only a few times. The rearrangement links TRBV15 to TRBJ1-1, with 7 positions matching TRBD1. Germline V gene data show CDR1 as LNHNV and CDR2 as YYDKDF (reference sequence). The J segment lost 4 bases and the V segment lost 1 base, leaving 6 bases of the junction unmatched. The CDR3 totals 15 residues. The CDR3 DNA sequence: TGTGCCACCAGCAGAGTAGGGGGCGTAGGCACTGAAGCTTTCTTT. As protein: CATSRVGGVGTEAFF.

This clone was counted once. The V gene is TRBV21-1, the J gene TRBJ1-4. TRBV21-1 is a documented pseudogene. The CDR3 contains 16 residues. CDR3 region: CASSHGGGGPLEKLFF. CDR3 DNA sequence: TGTGCCAGCAGCCACGGAGGGGGGGGGCCGTTGGAAAAACTGTTTTTT.

J is TRBJ2-5 and V is TRBV7-9, with 7 bases that match TRBD1. The V segment lost 1 base and the J segment 5 bases; nucleotides outside the gene matches: 10. The germline V gene has CDR1 SEHNR and CDR2 FQNEAQ (reference sequence). The CDR3 loop spans 16 amino acids. In DNA form, the CDR3 reads TGTGCCAGCAGCTTAGGCTGGGACAGCCTGGAGGAGACCCAGTACTTC. Protein: CASSLGWDSLEETQYF.

The V call is TRBV27, the J call TRBJ2-3; D is unresolved. Trimming stripped 1 base from V and 6 bases from J, with 11 bases between. This CDR3 is 14 amino acids long. Germline loops: CDR1 MNHEY, CDR2 SMNVEV (reference sequence). The CDR3: CASSLFPRYDTQYF. In nucleotides, the CDR3 is TGTGCCAGCAGTTTATTTCCGAGGTACGATACGCAGTATTTT.